This record covers a single T cell receptor beta chain. The antigen remains undetermined. The data originate from a study of cytomegalovirus exposure and HLA in healthy donors. The CDR3 is made up of 14 amino acids. V was cut by 6 bases and J by 1 base, with 10 bases left in between. Germline V lookup: CDR1 MGHRA, CDR2 YSYEKL. Profiled with immunoSEQ multiplex PCR; TCRdb holds only in-frame clones, not every one. The sample carries about 44,000 clones, approximately 94% recorded once. Study conclusions and caveats: TCR beta chains numbering some 160 were designated cytomegalovirus-associated. In vitro data verified a few CMV-associated chains as specific for CMV antigens.

Material for sequencing was PBMCs. This receptor was obtained from a woman aged 18-29 years in good health and CMV-seronegative. The chain couples TRBV4-1 to TRBJ2-1; the D gene is possibly TRBD1 (6 bases). CDR3 sequence reads: CASSGTISYNEQFF. The CDR3 DNA is TGCGCCAGCAGTGGGACAATATCCTACAATGAGCAGTTCTTC.